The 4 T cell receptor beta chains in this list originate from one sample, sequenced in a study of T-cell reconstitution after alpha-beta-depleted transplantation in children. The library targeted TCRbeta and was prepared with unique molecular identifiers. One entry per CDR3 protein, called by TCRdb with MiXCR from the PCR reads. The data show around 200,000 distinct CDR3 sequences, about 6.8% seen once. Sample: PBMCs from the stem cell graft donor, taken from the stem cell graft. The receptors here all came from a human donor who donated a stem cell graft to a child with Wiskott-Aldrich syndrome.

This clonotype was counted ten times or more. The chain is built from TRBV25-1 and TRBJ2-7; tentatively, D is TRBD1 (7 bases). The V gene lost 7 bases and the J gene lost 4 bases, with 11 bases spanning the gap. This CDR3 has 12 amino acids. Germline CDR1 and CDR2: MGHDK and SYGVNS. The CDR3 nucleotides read TGTGCCAGCACGGCAGGGGGGTACGAGCAGTACTTC. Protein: CASTAGGYEQYF.

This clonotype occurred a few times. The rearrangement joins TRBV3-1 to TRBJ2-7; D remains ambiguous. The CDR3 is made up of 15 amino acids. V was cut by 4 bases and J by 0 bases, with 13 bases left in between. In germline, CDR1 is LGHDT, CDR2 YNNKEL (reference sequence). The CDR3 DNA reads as TGTGCCAGCAGCCCGATGAGTGGGTCCTCCTACGAGCAGTACTTC. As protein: CASSPMSGSSYEQYF.

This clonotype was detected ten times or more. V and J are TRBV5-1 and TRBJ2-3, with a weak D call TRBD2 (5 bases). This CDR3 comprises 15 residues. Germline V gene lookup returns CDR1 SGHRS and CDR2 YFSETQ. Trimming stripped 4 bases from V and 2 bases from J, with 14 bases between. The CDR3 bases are TGCGCCAGCAGCGTGAGCGGCTCCGACACAGATACGCAGTATTTT. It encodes CASSVSGSDTDTQYF. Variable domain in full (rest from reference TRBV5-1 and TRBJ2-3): KAGVTQTPRYLIKTRGQQVTLSCSPISGHRSVSWYQQTPGQGLQFLFEYFSETQRNKGNFPGRFSGRQFSNSRSEMNVSTLELGDSALYLCASSVSGSDTDTQYFGPGTRLTVL.

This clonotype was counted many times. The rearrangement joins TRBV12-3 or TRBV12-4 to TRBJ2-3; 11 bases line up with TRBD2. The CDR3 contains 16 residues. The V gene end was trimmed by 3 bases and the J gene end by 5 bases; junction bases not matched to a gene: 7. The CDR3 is CASSFVAGGPGDTQYF. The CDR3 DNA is TGTGCCAGCAGTTTTGTAGCGGGAGGGCCGGGAGATACGCAGTATTTT.